This entry concerns a single T cell receptor (beta chain). As yet, its antigen is unknown. Repertoires were generated with immunoSEQ multiplex PCR, while TCRdb's copy carries only in-frame clones and drops some. The table lists fewer than 85,000 clones, nearly 90% of them singletons. Second doses that came at about 4 or about 12 weeks were put together. Germline-derived CDR1 and CDR2 are SGHNT and YYREEE (reference sequence). This CDR3 is 18 amino acids long. V gave up 1 base and J gave up 1 base; unmatched junction bases: 12. These data come from a study of T cell responses to AZD1222 COVID-19 vaccine. Findings and limits, study-wide: Only a handful of AZD1222 recipients were seropositive at baseline. The study found vaccine-associated CD4 TCRs spanning spike, dominant at 160-218 and 743-854.

The specimen was peripheral blood, collected 28 days after the second AZD1222 dose. This TCR came from an adult who received the AZD1222 COVID-19 vaccine. The V and J genes are TRBV5-4 and TRBJ2-3; 7 bases are a match to TRBD1. The CDR3 spells CASSLLRNTGAGTDTQYF. CDR3 bases: TGTGCCAGCAGCTTGTTAAGGAATACAGGGGCGGGCACAGATACGCAGTATTTT.